This is a list of T cell receptor beta chains from one sample in a study of CD8+CD57+ T cells in acquired aplastic anemia. TCRdb reprocessed the reads with MiXCR, giving one entry per CDR3 protein. Here the sample spans 150,000 or so distinct CDR3 sequences, 40% to 55% being singletons. Sample: sorted CD4+, CD8+, or CD8+CD57+ T cells (not recorded which) from PBMCs. Every receptor here comes from a human donor with aplastic anemia. The CDR3 runs from the conserved cysteine through the conserved F or W. Fields, in order: clone size, J gene, D gene, V gene, CDR3 length, CDR3 protein, CDR3 DNA. A D gene is named only where the DNA matches it firmly. Not all rows give a size; the values are once, few, many and, for expanded clones, a class.

few	TRBJ2-3	.	TRBV20-1	13	CSARSATYDTQYF	TGCAGTGCTAGGTCTGCTACCTACGATACGCAGTATTTT
few	TRBJ2-7	.	TRBV5-1	13	CASSWGGVGEQYF	TGCGCCAGCAGCTGGGGTGGGGTAGGCGAGCAGTACTTC
few	TRBJ1-3	.	TRBV12-3/TRBV12-4	16	CASSPRTANSGNTIYF	TGTGCCAGCAGTCCCCGGACAGCAAACTCTGGAAACACCATATATTTT
once	TRBJ2-1	.	TRBV7-6	13	CASSPVTDNEQFF	TGTGCCAGCAGTCCCGTGACAGACAATGAGCAGTTCTTC
many	TRBJ2-3	.	TRBV25-1	16	CASSDRTVPRTDTQYF	TGTGCCAGCAGTGACAGGACAGTCCCCCGCACAGATACGCAGTATTTT
.	TRBJ1-5	.	TRBV10-3	14	CAISQGGGNQPQHF	TGTGCCATCTCACAGGGTGGGGGCAATCAGCCCCAGCATTTT
once	TRBJ2-5	TRBD2	TRBV24-1	13	CAVGLAGQETQYF	TGTGCCGTCGGACTAGCGGGTCAAGAGACCCAGTACTTC
.	TRBJ2-7	TRBD1	TRBV24-1	14	CATTTGQGHYEQYF	TGTGCCACTACTACGGGACAGGGGCACTACGAGCAGTACTTC
.	TRBJ2-2	.	TRBV4-1	14	CASSQDSNTGELFF	TGCGCCAGCAGCCAAGACTCTAACACCGGGGAGCTGTTCTTT
many	TRBJ1-2	.	TRBV5-1	15	CASSSGQTLNYGYTF	TGCGCCAGCAGCTCCGGACAGACCCTTAACTATGGCTACACCTTC
many	TRBJ2-1	.	TRBV7-8	13	CASSPSSLGEQFF	TGTGCCAGCAGCCCATCGAGTCTGGGTGAGCAGTTCTTC
.	TRBJ2-3	.	TRBV11-2	12	CASSQGPGAQYF	TGTGCCAGCAGCCAAGGTCCGGGTGCGCAGTATTTT
many	TRBJ2-2	.	TRBV2	14	CASCPELNTGELFF	TGTGCGAGCTGTCCCGAGTTGAACACCGGGGAGCTGTTTTTT
few	TRBJ1-2	TRBD1	TRBV5-5	14	CASSSSGGHYGYTF	TGTGCCAGCAGCTCCTCAGGGGGTCACTATGGCTACACCTTC
few	TRBJ2-1	TRBD2	TRBV12-5	15	CASGIGTSGSHEQFF	TGTGCTAGTGGGATCGGGACTAGCGGGAGCCATGAGCAGTTCTTC
.	TRBJ1-5	.	TRBV10-1	16	CASSVGSSHGNQPQHF	TGCGCCAGCAGTGTTGGGAGCTCTCATGGCAATCAGCCCCAGCATTTT
many	TRBJ1-3	.	TRBV6-5	14	CASSYTGTGNTIYF	TGTGCCAGCAGTTACACGGGGACTGGAAACACCATATATTTT
many	TRBJ2-5	.	TRBV12-3/TRBV12-4	15	CASRKAGRARETQYF	TGTGCCAGCAGAAAAGCGGGTAGGGCTCGGGAGACCCAGTACTTC
.	TRBJ2-7	TRBD1	TRBV2	15	CASSDFTGQSYEQYF	TGTGCCAGCAGTGATTTTACGGGACAGAGCTACGAGCAGTACTTC
.	TRBJ2-5	TRBD1	TRBV9	14	CASSRMDRVETQYF	TGTGCCAGCAGCAGGATGGACAGGGTGGAGACCCAGTACTTC
.	TRBJ1-2	.	TRBV29-1	14	CSVEGRDRVYGYTF	TGCAGCGTTGAAGGGCGGGACCGAGTCTATGGCTACACCTTC
.	TRBJ1-5	.	TRBV20-1	15	CSASSTGSGGQPQHF	TGCAGTGCTAGTTCTACAGGGAGCGGAGGTCAGCCCCAGCATTTT
.	TRBJ2-2	.	TRBV25-1	14	CASSFPLVTGELFF	TGTGCCAGCAGCTTTCCCCTAGTCACCGGGGAGCTGTTTTTT
.	TRBJ2-2	TRBD2	TRBV10-3	17	CAISAGLAGLNTGELFF	TGTGCCATCAGTGCCGGACTAGCGGGATTGAACACCGGGGAGCTGTTTTTT
many	TRBJ2-7	.	TRBV29-1	13	CSVEIGFNYEQYF	TGCAGCGTTGAAATAGGATTCAACTACGAGCAGTACTTC
.	TRBJ2-7	.	TRBV9	14	CASLQTAFSYEQYF	TGTGCCAGCCTTCAAACCGCCTTCTCCTACGAGCAGTACTTC
many	TRBJ2-5	.	TRBV20-1	15	CSANRGGRPQETQYF	TGCAGTGCCAACAGGGGGGGACGGCCCCAAGAGACCCAGTACTTC
many	TRBJ1-1	TRBD1	TRBV5-6	14	CASSVGQINTEAFF	TGTGCCAGCAGCGTGGGACAGATTAACACTGAAGCTTTCTTT
.	TRBJ1-5	TRBD1	TRBV12-5	15	CASSKTGNYNQPQHF	TGTGCCAGCAGTAAGACAGGGAATTACAATCAGCCCCAGCATTTT
.	TRBJ1-3	.	TRBV11-1	17	CSSSPGLAGSSGNTTYF	TGTTCCAGCAGTCCTGGACTGGCCGGTAGCTCTGGAAACACCACATATTTT
few	TRBJ2-7	TRBD2	TRBV2	15	CASSAGLASSYEQYF	TGTGCCAGCAGCGCGGGACTAGCGAGCTCCTACGAGCAGTACTTC
.	TRBJ2-1	.	TRBV24-1	12	CATSDAGNEQFF	TGTGCCACCAGTGATGCGGGCAATGAGCAGTTCTTC
few	TRBJ1-5	TRBD1	TRBV19	13	CASSFLGQVPQHF	TGTGCCAGCAGCTTCCTCGGACAGGTGCCCCAGCATTTT
once	TRBJ1-6	TRBD1	TRBV4-1	17	CASSHYPRDRIESPLHF	TGCGCCAGCAGCCACTACCCCCGGGACAGGATAGAATCACCCCTCCACTTT
many	TRBJ2-6	.	TRBV6-2/TRBV6-3	13	CASLTSGANVLTF	TGTGCCAGCCTAACGTCTGGGGCCAACGTCCTGACTTTC
.	TRBJ1-1	.	TRBV7-2	12	CASSPQGGEAFF	TGTGCCAGCAGCCCCCAGGGTGGGGAAGCTTTCTTT
many	TRBJ2-5	TRBD2	TRBV19	17	CASSDSISGTRSETQYF	TGTGCCAGTAGTGACAGTATTTCCGGGACTAGAAGTGAGACCCAGTACTTC
.	TRBJ2-1	TRBD1	TRBV11-1	14	CASTRGDRVNEQFF	TGTGCCAGCACCAGGGGGGACAGGGTAAATGAGCAGTTCTTC
.	TRBJ2-7	TRBD1	TRBV10-3	14	CAISDGQGADEQYF	TGTGCCATCAGTGACGGACAGGGGGCTGACGAGCAGTACTTC
once	TRBJ2-7	.	TRBV20-1	13	CSAIKDSLYEQYF	TGCAGTGCCATTAAGGACAGTCTCTACGAGCAGTACTTC
.	TRBJ2-1	TRBD2	TRBV11-2	14	CASSTRTSDNEQFF	TGTGCCAGCAGCACTAGGACTAGCGACAATGAGCAGTTCTTC
many	TRBJ2-3	TRBD1	TRBV3-1	15	CASSPGTGWSDTQYF	TGTGCCAGCAGCCCAGGGACAGGGTGGTCAGATACGCAGTATTTT
many	TRBJ2-1	.	TRBV7-2	12	CASRGGPNEQFF	TGTGCCAGCAGGGGTGGGCCCAATGAGCAGTTCTTC
.	TRBJ1-2	.	TRBV15	15	CATSREVGTGLGYTF	TGTGCCACCAGCAGAGAAGTCGGGACGGGGCTCGGCTACACCTTC
.	TRBJ2-7	.	TRBV30	12	CAWSGTWDEQYF	TGTGCCTGGAGTGGGACCTGGGACGAGCAGTACTTC
.	TRBJ2-5	.	TRBV7-9	12	CATSRARETQYF	TGTGCCACCTCGCGGGCCAGGGAGACCCAGTACTTC
many	TRBJ2-3	TRBD1	TRBV7-9	16	CASSLGPGQSLDTQYF	TGTGCCAGCAGCTTAGGGCCGGGACAGTCCTTGGATACGCAGTATTTT
.	TRBJ1-2	TRBD1	TRBV2	14	CASSKGQGYYGYTF	TGTGCCAGCAGTAAGGGACAGGGCTACTATGGCTACACCTTC
.	TRBJ1-6	TRBD1	TRBV19	13	CATRTGANSPLHF	TGTGCCACCCGGACAGGGGCTAATTCACCCCTCCACTTT
few	TRBJ2-7	.	TRBV19	15	CASSQVWTPFNEQYF	TGTGCCAGTAGTCAGGTCTGGACCCCCTTTAACGAGCAGTACTTC
.	TRBJ2-7	TRBD1	TRBV2	14	CASSETQGAVEQYF	TGTGCCAGCAGTGAAACACAGGGGGCTGTTGAGCAGTACTTC
.	TRBJ1-4	TRBD1	TRBV10-3	15	CASSRDSLMGEKLFF	TGTGCCAGCAGCCGGGACAGTTTGATGGGTGAAAAACTGTTTTTT
once	TRBJ1-1	.	TRBV2	18	CASSETREWDAPNTEAFF	TGTGCCAGCAGCGAAACCAGAGAATGGGACGCACCGAACACTGAAGCTTTCTTT
.	TRBJ1-1	.	TRBV9	14	CASSVSGTNTEAFF	TGTGCCAGCAGCGTAAGCGGGACGAACACTGAAGCTTTCTTT
many	TRBJ1-2	TRBD1	TRBV20-1	14	CSATGTGGLGGYTF	TGCAGTGCAACCGGGACAGGTGGCTTGGGTGGCTACACCTTC
once	TRBJ1-1	.	TRBV20-1	15	CSARDPRGTGTEAFF	TGCAGTGCTAGAGATCCAAGGGGGACGGGCACTGAAGCTTTCTTT